This is a list of T cell receptor beta chains from one sample in a study of response to subunit inactivated influenza vaccine. TCRdb re-analysed the RT-PCR reads in MiXCR, keeping a single row per CDR3 protein. The data show hundreds of thousands of distinct CDR3 sequences, less than 10% seen once. Specimen: PBMCs from blood, collected around 25 months after vaccination. These receptors came from a man aged 45 to 70 who received an inactivated influenza vaccine. Both conserved end residues are part of each CDR3. The order of the fields is D gene, clone size, J gene, V gene, CDR3 DNA, CDR3 protein. D genes are given only for firm matches. Not every row has a clone size; where given, it reads once, few, many or a size class.

- | many | TRBJ1-6 | TRBV14 | TGTGCCAGCAACAAAGGTGGCTCACCCCTCCACTTT | CASNKGGSPLHF
- | - | TRBJ2-7 | TRBV6-1 | TGTGCCAGCAGTGACAGACTTGGGACTTTGGGCTACGAGCAGTACTTC | CASSDRLGTLGYEQYF
- | many | TRBJ2-1 | TRBV6-1 | TGTGCCAGTAGCGCCTACCAGTACAATGAGCAGTTCTTC | CASSAYQYNEQFF
- | - | TRBJ2-1 | TRBV20-1 | TGCAGTGCTAGTCAAACCTCCAATGAGCAGTTCTTC | CSASQTSNEQFF
- | - | TRBJ1-5 | TRBV20-1 | TGCAGTGCGAGGACAGTAGGCAATCAGCCCCAGCATTTT | CSARTVGNQPQHF
- | many | TRBJ2-5 | TRBV12-3/TRBV12-4 | TGTGCCAGCACCCCGGGGGCAGGGCGAGAGACCCAGTACTTC | CASTPGAGRETQYF
- | many | TRBJ2-5 | TRBV6-6 | TGTGCCAGCAGTTACGATTGGGAGACCCAGTACTTC | CASSYDWETQYF
- | - | TRBJ1-5 | TRBV28 | TGTGCCAGCAGCCTCCCTAAAAGTATCTTTTATTATCAGCCCCAGCATTTT | CASSLPKSIFYYQPQHF
TRBD2 | once | TRBJ2-1 | TRBV5-1 | TGCGCCAGCAGCTTGGGCAGCGGGAGCGATGAGCAGTTCTTC | CASSLGSGSDEQFF
- | many | TRBJ1-5 | TRBV5-6 | TGTGCCAGCAGCTTGGGTCCGCCCCCGATTAGCAATCAGCCCCAGCATTTT | CASSLGPPPISNQPQHF
TRBD2 | few | TRBJ2-1 | TRBV6-2/TRBV6-3 | TGTGCCAGCAAGGGACTAGCGGGGGGACGTTACAATGAGCAGTTCTTC | CASKGLAGGRYNEQFF
- | once | TRBJ1-1 | TRBV7-9 | TGTGCCAGCAGCATCGGACCCTTGGAATCGACTGAAGCTTTCTTT | CASSIGPLESTEAFF
- | many | TRBJ1-6 | TRBV7-9 | TGTGCCAGCAGCTTAGAGGGCAGCAATTCACCCCTCCACTTT | CASSLEGSNSPLHF
- | many | TRBJ2-3 | TRBV20-1 | TGCAGTCCTTCCAGGGGCTCAGATACGCAGTATTTT | CSPSRGSDTQYF
- | - | TRBJ1-5 | TRBV20-1 | TGCAGTGCTAACCGAGCGGGCAATCAGCCCCAGCATTTT | CSANRAGNQPQHF
- | few | TRBJ2-3 | TRBV30 | TGTGCCTGGAGTGTAGGGGGGGTCGCAGATACGCAGTATTTT | CAWSVGGVADTQYF
- | - | TRBJ2-3 | TRBV10-3 | TGTGCCATCAGTAACCAGGAGGATACGCAGTATTTT | CAISNQEDTQYF
TRBD2 | few | TRBJ2-1 | TRBV12-3/TRBV12-4 | TGTGCCAGCAGTTTAAACGGGGGGGCCTATGAGCAGTTCTTC | CASSLNGGAYEQFF
- | few | TRBJ2-1 | TRBV15 | TGTGCCACCAGCAGCAGGGGATCCTACAATGAGCAGTTCTTC | CATSSRGSYNEQFF
TRBD2 | many | TRBJ2-1 | TRBV6-1 | TGTGCCAGCAGTCATTCACTAGCGGGGGTAGCGGAGCAGTTCTTC | CASSHSLAGVAEQFF
- | few | TRBJ1-5 | TRBV30 | TGTGCCTGGAGTCTCGGTAGCAATCAGCCCCAGCATTTT | CAWSLGSNQPQHF
- | - | TRBJ2-1 | TRBV7-2 | TGTGCCAGCAGTCTTAGTCTCCCTGGGGTTGGTGAGCAGTTCTTC | CASSLSLPGVGEQFF
- | - | TRBJ2-7 | TRBV20-1 | TGCAGTGCTAGTTTCGGGACGGGGGAGCAGTACTTC | CSASFGTGEQYF
- | many | TRBJ2-3 | TRBV5-1 | TGCGCCAGCAGCTTGGAAACTAGCACAGATACGCAGTATTTT | CASSLETSTDTQYF
- | - | TRBJ1-1 | TRBV6-1 | TGTGCCACTACAAGCCACCAAATGAACACTGAAGCTTTCTTT | CATTSHQMNTEAFF
- | few | TRBJ2-7 | TRBV19 | TGTGCCAGTAGTATAGCAGTAGCCCACGAGCAGTACTTC | CASSIAVAHEQYF
- | many | TRBJ2-1 | TRBV7-2 | TGTGCCAGCAGCTTAGGCGGGGTAGCCTACAATGAGCAGTTCTTC | CASSLGGVAYNEQFF
- | - | TRBJ2-1 | TRBV7-2 | TGTGCCAGCAGCTTAGCGGGCAGGGGCTCCTACAATGAGCAGTTCTTC | CASSLAGRGSYNEQFF
- | many | TRBJ2-1 | TRBV4-3 | TGCGCCAGCAGCCAACGCGTTACAGGGGGGGGCAATGAGCAGTTCTTC | CASSQRVTGGGNEQFF
TRBD2 | - | TRBJ2-1 | TRBV2 | TGTGCCAGCAGTGAAGTCGGACTAGGTGTAAATGAGCAGTTCTTC | CASSEVGLGVNEQFF
- | - | TRBJ2-7 | TRBV20-1 | TGCAGTGCTAAGACAGCCGTACCGCGCGAGCAGTACTTC | CSAKTAVPREQYF
- | many | TRBJ2-7 | TRBV12-3/TRBV12-4 | TGTGCCAGCAGCCGGAACTACGAGCAGTACTTC | CASSRNYEQYF
- | - | TRBJ2-7 | TRBV25-1 | TGTGCCAGCAGTGAGGGTTCGAACCACGAGCAGTACTTC | CASSEGSNHEQYF
TRBD2 | few | TRBJ2-5 | TRBV20-1 | TGCAGTGCTAGAGTAGGTAGCGGGGTGTACCAAGAGACCCAGTACTTC | CSARVGSGVYQETQYF